Below, 7 T cell receptor beta chains from the same sample are listed, as sequenced in a study of cytotoxic CD8 clonotypes in ibrutinib-treated CLL. Assay: immunoSEQ multiplex PCR; the TCRdb copy retains only in-frame clones and omits some. The table lists about 57,000 clones, roughly three fifths of them singletons. The starting material was PBMCs, obtained after 24 months of ibrutinib treatment. Receptor source: a human donor with chronic lymphocytic leukemia.

The rearrangement links TRBV18 to TRBJ2-3; 7 nucleotides match TRBD1. The CDR3 totals 14 residues. Germline CDR1 reads KGHSH; CDR2 reads LQKENI. Trimming removed 2 bases from V and 4 bases from J; junction bases left unmatched: 3. Here the CDR3 reads CASSPKGAADTQYF. CDR3 DNA: TGTGCCAGCTCACCAAAGGGGGCCGCAGATACGCAGTATTTT.

This chain uses TRBV4-2 with TRBJ2-1; no reliable D call. This CDR3 has 14 amino acids. Trimming stripped 0 bases from V and 8 bases from J, with 11 bases between. CDR1 LGHNA and CDR2 YNFKEQ come from the germline V gene. CDR3 nucleotides: TGTGCCAGCAGCCAAGACTGGGCCAGCCATGAGCAGTTCTTC. Residues: CASSQDWASHEQFF.

This chain joins TRBV9 and TRBJ1-3, with TRBD1 as a possible D gene (6 bases). The CDR3 runs to 15 residues. V was clipped by 4 bases and J by 5 bases, with 16 bases between them. CDR1 and CDR2 from the germline V gene are SGDLS and YYNGEE. CDR3 protein: CASSTTDSFRNTIYF. In DNA form, the CDR3 reads TGTGCCAGCAGCACGACGGACAGTTTCAGAAACACCATATATTTT. The full variable domain, rest sourced from reference TRBV9 and TRBJ1-3, is DSGVTQTPKHLITATGQRVTLRCSPRSGDLSVYWYQQSLDQGLQFLIQYYNGEERAKGNILERFSAQQFPDLHSELNLSSLELGDSALYFCASSTTDSFRNTIYFGEGSWLTVV.

This chain joins TRBV28 and TRBJ2-5; D may be TRBD1 or TRBD2 (5 bases each). The CDR3 runs to 16 residues. Germline CDR1 reads MDHEN; CDR2 reads SYDVKM. The ends were cut back, 4 bases at V and 5 bases at J, with 20 bases in the middle. CDR3 nucleotides: TGTGCCAGCAGTTACCCAAATATACATGAGGGGGAGACCCAGTACTTC. Encoded protein: CASSYPNIHEGETQYF. Full variable domain (rest looked up from reference TRBV28 and TRBJ2-5): DVKVTQSSRYLVKRTGEKVFLECVQDMDHENMFWYRQDPGLGLRLIYFSYDVKMKEKGDIPEGYSVSREKKERFSLILESASTNQTSMYLCASSYPNIHEGETQYFGPGTRLLVL.

The CDR3 nucleotides read TGTGCCAGCAGCGACTACAGGTATGAGCAGTACTTC. Protein: CASSDYRYEQYF. V is TRBV6-1 and J is TRBJ2-7; D possibly matches TRBD1 or TRBD2 (5 bases each). Germline values: CDR1 MNHNS, CDR2 SASEGT. V was cut by 6 bases and J by 7 bases, with 13 bases left in between. The CDR3 runs to 12 residues.

The rearrangement uses TRBV6-6 and TRBJ2-7; TRBD1 matches at 9 bases. In germline, CDR1 is MNHNY, CDR2 SVGAGI (reference sequence). After removal of 6 bases from V and 3 bases from J, the junction contained 9 bases not matched to a gene. The CDR3 runs to 15 residues. The DNA of the CDR3 is TGTGCCAGCAGGACCCCCCCGGGACAGGGCTACGAGCAGTACTTC. Its translation is CASRTPPGQGYEQYF.

In its sample, this clone was seen a few times. The gene calls are TRBV7-2 and TRBJ2-7, with 7 bases aligning to TRBD1. The CDR3 is 15 amino acids. The junction had 6 bases not matched to a gene; V was cut back by 2 bases and J by 2 bases. Germline V gene sequence: CDR1 SGHTA, CDR2 FQGNSA. CDR3 nucleotide sequence: TGTGCCAGCAGCTTATCTGGGACAGAGACCTACGAGCAGTACTTC. Amino acid sequence: CASSLSGTETYEQYF.